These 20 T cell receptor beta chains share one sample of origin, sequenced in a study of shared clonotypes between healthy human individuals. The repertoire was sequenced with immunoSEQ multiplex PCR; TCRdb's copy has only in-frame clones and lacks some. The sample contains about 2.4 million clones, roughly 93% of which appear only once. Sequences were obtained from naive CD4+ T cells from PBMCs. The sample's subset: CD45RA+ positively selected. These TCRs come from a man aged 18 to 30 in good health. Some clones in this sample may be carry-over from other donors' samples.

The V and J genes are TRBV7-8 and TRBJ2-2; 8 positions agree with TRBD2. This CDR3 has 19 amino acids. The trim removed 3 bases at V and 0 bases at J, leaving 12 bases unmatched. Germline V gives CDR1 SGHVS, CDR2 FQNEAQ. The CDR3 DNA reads TGTGCCAGCAGCTTGCTCCCCGTTGGAGCGGGAGCGAACACCGGGGAGCTGTTTTTT. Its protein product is CASSLLPVGAGANTGELFF.

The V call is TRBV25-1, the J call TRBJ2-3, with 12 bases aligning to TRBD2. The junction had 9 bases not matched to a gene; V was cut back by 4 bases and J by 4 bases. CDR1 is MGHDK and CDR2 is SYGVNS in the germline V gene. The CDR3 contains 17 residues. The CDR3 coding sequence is TGTGCCAGCAGTGGGGCTAGCGGGAGGGCCTTGGCAGATACGCAGTATTTT. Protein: CASSGASGRALADTQYF. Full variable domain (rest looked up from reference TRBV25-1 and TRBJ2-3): EADIYQTPRYLVIGTGKKITLECSQTMGHDKMYWYQQDPGMELHLIHYSYGVNSTEKGDLSSESTVSRIRTEHFPLTLESARPSHTSQYLCASSGASGRALADTQYFGPGTRLTVL.

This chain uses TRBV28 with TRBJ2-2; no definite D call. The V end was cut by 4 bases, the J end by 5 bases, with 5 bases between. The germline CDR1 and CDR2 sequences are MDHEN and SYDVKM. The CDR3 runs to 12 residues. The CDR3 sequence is CASSSTTGELFF. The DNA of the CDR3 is TGTGCCAGCAGTTCCACGACCGGGGAGCTGTTTTTT. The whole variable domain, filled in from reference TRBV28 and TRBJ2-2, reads DVKVTQSSRYLVKRTGEKVFLECVQDMDHENMFWYRQDPGLGLRLIYFSYDVKMKEKGDIPEGYSVSREKKERFSLILESASTNQTSMYLCASSSTTGELFFGEGSRLTVL.

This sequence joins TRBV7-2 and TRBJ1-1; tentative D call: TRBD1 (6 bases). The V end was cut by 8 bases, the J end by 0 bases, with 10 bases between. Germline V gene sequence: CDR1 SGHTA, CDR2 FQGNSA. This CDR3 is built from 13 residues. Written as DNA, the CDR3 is TGTGCCAGCGCCGGACAGATGAACACTGAAGCTTTCTTT. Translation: CASAGQMNTEAFF.

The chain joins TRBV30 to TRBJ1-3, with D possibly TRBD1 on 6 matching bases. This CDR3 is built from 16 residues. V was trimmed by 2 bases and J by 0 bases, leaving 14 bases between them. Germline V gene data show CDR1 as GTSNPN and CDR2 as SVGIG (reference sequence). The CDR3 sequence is CAWSFTGTHSGNTIYF. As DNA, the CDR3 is TGTGCCTGGAGTTTCACAGGGACTCACTCTGGAAACACCATATATTTT.

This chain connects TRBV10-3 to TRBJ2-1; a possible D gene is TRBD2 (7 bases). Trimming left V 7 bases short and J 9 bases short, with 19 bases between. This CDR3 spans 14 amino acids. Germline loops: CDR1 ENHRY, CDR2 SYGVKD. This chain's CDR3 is CAIMSGGRGAEQFF. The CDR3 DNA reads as TGTGCCATCATGAGCGGAGGACGGGGGGCTGAGCAGTTCTTC.

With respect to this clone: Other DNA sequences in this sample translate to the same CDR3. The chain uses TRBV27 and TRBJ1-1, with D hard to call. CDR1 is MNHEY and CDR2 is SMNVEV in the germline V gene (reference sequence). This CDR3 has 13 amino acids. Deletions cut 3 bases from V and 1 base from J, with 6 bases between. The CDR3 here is CASSLRGNTEAFF. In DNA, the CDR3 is TGTGCCAGCAGTTTGCGGGGGAACACTGAAGCTTTCTTT.

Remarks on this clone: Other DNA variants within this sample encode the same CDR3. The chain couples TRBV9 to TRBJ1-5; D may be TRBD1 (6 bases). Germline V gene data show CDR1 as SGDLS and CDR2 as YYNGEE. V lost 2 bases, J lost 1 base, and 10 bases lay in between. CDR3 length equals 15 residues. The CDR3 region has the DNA TGTGCCAGCAGCGTGGGAAGGGGGAGCAATCAGCCCCAGCATTTT. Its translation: CASSVGRGSNQPQHF.

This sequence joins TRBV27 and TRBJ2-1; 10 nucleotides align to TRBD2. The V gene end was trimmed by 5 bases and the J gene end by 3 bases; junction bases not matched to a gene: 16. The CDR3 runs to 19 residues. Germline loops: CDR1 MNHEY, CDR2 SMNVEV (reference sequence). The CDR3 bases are TGTGCCAGCAGTCCCTGGGGGCCCCGACTAGCGGGCGACTACAATGAGCAGTTCTTC. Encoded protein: CASSPWGPRLAGDYNEQFF.

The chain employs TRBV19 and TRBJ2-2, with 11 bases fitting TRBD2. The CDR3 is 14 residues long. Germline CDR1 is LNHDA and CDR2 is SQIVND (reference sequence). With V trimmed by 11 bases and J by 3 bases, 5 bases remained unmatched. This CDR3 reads CACRGLADTGELFF. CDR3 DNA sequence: TGTGCCTGCAGGGGACTAGCGGACACCGGGGAGCTGTTTTTT.

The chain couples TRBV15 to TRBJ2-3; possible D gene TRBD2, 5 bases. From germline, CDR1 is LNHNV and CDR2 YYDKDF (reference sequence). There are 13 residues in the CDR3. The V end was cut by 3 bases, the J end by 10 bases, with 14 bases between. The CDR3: CATSSTTRTAQYF. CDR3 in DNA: TGTGCCACCAGCAGCACTACTAGGACCGCGCAGTATTTT. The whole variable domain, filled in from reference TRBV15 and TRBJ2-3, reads DAMVIQNPRYQVTQFGKPVTLSCSQTLNHNVMYWYQQKSSQAPKLLFHYYDKDFNNEADTPDNFQSRRPNTSFCFLDIRSPGLGDTAMYLCATSSTTRTAQYFGPGTRLTVL.

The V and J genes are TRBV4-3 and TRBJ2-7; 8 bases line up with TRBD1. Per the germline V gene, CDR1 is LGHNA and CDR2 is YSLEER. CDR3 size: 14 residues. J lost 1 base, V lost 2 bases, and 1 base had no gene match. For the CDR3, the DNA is TGCGCCAGCAGCCAAAGGACAGGGTCCTACGAGCAGTACTTC. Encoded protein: CASSQRTGSYEQYF.

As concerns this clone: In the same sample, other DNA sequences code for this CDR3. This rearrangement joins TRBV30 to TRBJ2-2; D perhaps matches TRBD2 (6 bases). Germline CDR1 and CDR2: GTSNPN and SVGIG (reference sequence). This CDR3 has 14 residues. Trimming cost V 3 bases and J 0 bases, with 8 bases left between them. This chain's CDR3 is CAWRGLPNTGELFF. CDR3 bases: TGTGCCTGGAGGGGACTCCCGAACACCGGGGAGCTGTTTTTT.

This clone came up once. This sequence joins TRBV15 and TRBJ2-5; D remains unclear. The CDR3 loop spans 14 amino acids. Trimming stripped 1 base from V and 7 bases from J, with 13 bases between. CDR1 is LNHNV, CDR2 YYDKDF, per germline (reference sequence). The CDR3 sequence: CATSRGPPKVTQYF. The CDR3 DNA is TGTGCCACCAGCAGAGGTCCTCCTAAAGTGACCCAGTACTTC.

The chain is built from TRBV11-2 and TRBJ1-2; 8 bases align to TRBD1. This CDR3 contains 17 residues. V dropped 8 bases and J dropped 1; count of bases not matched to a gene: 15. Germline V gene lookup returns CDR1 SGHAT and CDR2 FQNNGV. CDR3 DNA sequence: TGTGCCAGCCTGGGGATTCGACAGGGGCCCATTAACTATGGCTACACCTTC. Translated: CASLGIRQGPINYGYTF.

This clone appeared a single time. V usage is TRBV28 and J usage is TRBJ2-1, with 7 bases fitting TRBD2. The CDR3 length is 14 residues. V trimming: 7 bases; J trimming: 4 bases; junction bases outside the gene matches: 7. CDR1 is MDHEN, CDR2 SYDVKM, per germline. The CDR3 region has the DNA TGTGCCAGCATCCCTAGCGGAAGGTACAATGAGCAGTTCTTC. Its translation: CASIPSGRYNEQFF.

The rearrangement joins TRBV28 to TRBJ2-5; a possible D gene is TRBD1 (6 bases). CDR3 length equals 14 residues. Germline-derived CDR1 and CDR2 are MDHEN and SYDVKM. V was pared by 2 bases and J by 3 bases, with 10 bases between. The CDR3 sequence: CASSLSRGKETQYF. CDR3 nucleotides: TGTGCCAGCAGTTTAAGCAGGGGAAAAGAGACCCAGTACTTC.

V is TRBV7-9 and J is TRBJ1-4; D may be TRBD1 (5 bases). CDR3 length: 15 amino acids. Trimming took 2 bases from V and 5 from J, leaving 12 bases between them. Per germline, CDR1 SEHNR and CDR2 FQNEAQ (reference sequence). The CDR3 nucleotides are TGTGCCAGCAGCTTAAGTGGACAAGGGAATGAAAAACTGTTTTTT. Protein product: CASSLSGQGNEKLFF.

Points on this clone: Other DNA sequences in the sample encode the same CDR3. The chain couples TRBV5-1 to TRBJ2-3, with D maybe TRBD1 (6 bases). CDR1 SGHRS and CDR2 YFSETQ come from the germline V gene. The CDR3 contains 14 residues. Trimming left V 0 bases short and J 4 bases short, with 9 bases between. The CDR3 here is CASSLGQGSDTQYF. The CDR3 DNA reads TGCGCCAGCAGCTTGGGCCAGGGGTCAGATACGCAGTATTTT.

The CDR3 loop is CASSFDPGAAEAFF. The CDR3, as DNA: TGCGCCAGCAGCTTCGATCCGGGGGCGGCTGAAGCTTTCTTT. V and J are TRBV5-1 and TRBJ1-1, with D perhaps TRBD1 (6 bases). This CDR3 has 14 amino acids. Germline-derived CDR1 and CDR2 are SGHRS and YFSETQ. Trimming left V 2 bases short and J 6 bases short, with 14 bases between.